This TCR beta chain emerged from a study of cytomegalovirus exposure and HLA in healthy donors. Study-wide points: A list of 164 TCR beta chains associated with cytomegalovirus was given. Some 16,000 TCR beta sequences were associated with HLA alleles at 0.05 false discovery rate in a later analysis. Reportedly, fewer N-insertions than the 666-donor mean appeared in an Asian-associated ancestry cluster in a later analysis. V- and J-gene trimming of TCR beta was linked (in a later analysis) to a missense DCLRE1C variant.

Germline V gene data show CDR1 as GTSNPN and CDR2 as SVGIG (reference sequence). Trimming left V 0 bases short and J 7 bases short, with 9 bases between. This CDR3 is 12 amino acids long. A word on this clone: What it binds is unknown.

Primers for the PCR totalled 60 Vbeta and 13 Jbeta. Only in-frame clones appear in the TCRdb table, and some are missing; sequencing was by immunoSEQ multiplex PCR. The table records approximately 220,000 clones, roughly 83% of them present only once. This sequence joins TRBV30 and TRBJ1-1; D is perhaps TRBD1 (6 bases). The specimen sequenced was PBMCs. The sequence was collected from a boy aged 2 to 9 in good health and CMV-seronegative. CDR3 amino acids: CAWSVWGREAFF. In nucleotides, the CDR3 is TGTGCCTGGAGTGTATGGGGGCGTGAAGCTTTCTTT.